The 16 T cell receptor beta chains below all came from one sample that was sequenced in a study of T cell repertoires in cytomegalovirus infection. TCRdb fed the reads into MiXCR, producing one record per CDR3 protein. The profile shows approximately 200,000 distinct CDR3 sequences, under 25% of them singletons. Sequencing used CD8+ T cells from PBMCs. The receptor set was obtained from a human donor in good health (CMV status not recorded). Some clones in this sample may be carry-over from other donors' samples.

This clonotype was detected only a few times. The CDR3 loop is CSAREAGGPNEQYF. CDR3 in DNA: TGCAGTGCTAGAGAGGCGGGGGGGCCTAACGAGCAGTACTTC. The chain has TRBV20-1 and TRBJ2-7, with TRBD2 identical over 9 bases. Germline lookup yields CDR1 DFQATT and CDR2 SNEGSKA (reference sequence). The junction had 5 bases not matched to a gene; V was cut back by 0 bases and J by 5 bases. There are 14 residues in the CDR3.

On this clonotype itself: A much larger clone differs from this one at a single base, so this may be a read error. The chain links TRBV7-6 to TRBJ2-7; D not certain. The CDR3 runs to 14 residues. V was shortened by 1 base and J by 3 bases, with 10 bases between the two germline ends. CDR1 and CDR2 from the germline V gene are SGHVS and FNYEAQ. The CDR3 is CASSLVGSDYEQYF. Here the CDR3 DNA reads TGTGCCAGCAGCTTAGTTGGCAGCGACTACGAGCAGTACTTC. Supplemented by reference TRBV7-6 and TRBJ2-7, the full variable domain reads GAGVSQSPRYKVTKRGQDVALRCDPISGHVSLYWYRQALGQGPEFLTYFNYEAQQDKSGLPNDRFSAERPEGSISTLTIQRTEQRDSAMYRCASSLVGSDYEQYFGPGTRLTVT.

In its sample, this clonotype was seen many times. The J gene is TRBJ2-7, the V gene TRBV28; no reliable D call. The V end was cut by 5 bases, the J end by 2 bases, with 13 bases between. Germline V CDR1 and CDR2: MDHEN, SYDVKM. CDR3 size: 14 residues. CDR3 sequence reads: CASSPPFGPYEQYF. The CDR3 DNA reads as TGTGCCAGCAGTCCCCCATTCGGCCCCTACGAGCAGTACTTC.

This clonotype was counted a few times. The CDR3 spells CSARSGTGTSYEQYF. The CDR3, as DNA: TGCAGTGCTAGAAGCGGGACAGGCACCTCCTACGAGCAGTACTTC. The chain links TRBV20-1 to TRBJ2-7; tentatively, D is TRBD1 (8 bases). The CDR3 has 15 residues. V lost 2 bases, J lost 0 bases, and 14 bases lay in between. Germline CDR1 is DFQATT and CDR2 is SNEGSKA (reference sequence).

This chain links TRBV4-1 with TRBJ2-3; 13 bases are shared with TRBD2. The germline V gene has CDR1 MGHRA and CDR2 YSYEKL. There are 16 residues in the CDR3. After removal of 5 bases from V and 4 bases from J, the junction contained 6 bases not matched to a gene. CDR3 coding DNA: TGCGCCAGCAGCTATCGGACTAGCGGGGGTTCAGATACGCAGTATTTT. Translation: CASSYRTSGGSDTQYF.

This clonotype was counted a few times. The CDR3 nucleotides are TGCGCCAGCAGCCCTGGGCACTACTCCTACAATGAGCAGTTCTTC. Protein product: CASSPGHYSYNEQFF. The rearrangement joins TRBV5-1 to TRBJ2-1; D call uncertain. The CDR3 runs 15 residues. The germline CDR1 and CDR2 sequences are SGHRS and YFSETQ. Trimming left V 4 bases short and J 0 bases short, with 11 bases between.

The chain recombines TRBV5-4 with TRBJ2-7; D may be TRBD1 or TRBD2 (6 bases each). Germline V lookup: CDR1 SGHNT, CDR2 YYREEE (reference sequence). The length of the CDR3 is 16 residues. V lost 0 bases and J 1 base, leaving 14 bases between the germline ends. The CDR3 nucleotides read TGTGCCAGCAGCTTGGCCGGCGGGACACCTTCCTACGAGCAGTACTTC. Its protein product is CASSLAGGTPSYEQYF.

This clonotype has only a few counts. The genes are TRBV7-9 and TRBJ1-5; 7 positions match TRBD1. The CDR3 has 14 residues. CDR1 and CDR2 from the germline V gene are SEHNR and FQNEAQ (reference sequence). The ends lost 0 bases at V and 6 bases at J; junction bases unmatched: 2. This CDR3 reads CASSLAGGGQPQHF. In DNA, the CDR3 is TGTGCCAGCAGCTTAGCAGGGGGCGGTCAGCCCCAGCATTTT.

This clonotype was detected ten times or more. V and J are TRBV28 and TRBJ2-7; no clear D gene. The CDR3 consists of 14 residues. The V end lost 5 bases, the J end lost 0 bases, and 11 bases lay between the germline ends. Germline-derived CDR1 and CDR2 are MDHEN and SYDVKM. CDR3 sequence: CASSPRASSYEQYF. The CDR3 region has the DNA TGTGCCAGCAGTCCCCGGGCTAGCTCCTACGAGCAGTACTTC.

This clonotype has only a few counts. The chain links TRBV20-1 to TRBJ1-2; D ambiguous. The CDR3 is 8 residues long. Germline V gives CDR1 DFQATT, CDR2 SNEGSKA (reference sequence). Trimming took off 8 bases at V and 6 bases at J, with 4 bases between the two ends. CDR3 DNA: TGCAGTATCGATGGCTACACCTTC. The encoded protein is CSIDGYTF.

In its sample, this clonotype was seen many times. The CDR3 here is CASSGTSGDETQYF. In nucleotides, the CDR3 is TGTGCCAGCAGCGGGACTAGCGGGGATGAGACCCAGTACTTC. The V and J genes are TRBV12-3 or TRBV12-4 and TRBJ2-5; 13 nucleotides agree with TRBD2. This CDR3 contains 14 residues. The V segment lost 6 bases and the J segment 5 bases; nucleotides outside the gene matches: 3.

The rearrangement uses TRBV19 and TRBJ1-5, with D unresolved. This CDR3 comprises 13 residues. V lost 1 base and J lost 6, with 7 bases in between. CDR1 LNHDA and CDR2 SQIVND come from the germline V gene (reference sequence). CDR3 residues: CASSIVRGQPQHF. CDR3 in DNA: TGTGCCAGTAGTATAGTACGGGGTCAGCCCCAGCATTTT.

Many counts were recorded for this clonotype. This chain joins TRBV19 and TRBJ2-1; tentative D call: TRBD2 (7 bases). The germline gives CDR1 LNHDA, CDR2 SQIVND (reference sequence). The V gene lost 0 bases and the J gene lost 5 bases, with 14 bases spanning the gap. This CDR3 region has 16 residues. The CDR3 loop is CASSIERGGTNNEQFF. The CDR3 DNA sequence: TGTGCCAGTAGTATAGAAAGGGGGGGCACCAACAATGAGCAGTTCTTC.

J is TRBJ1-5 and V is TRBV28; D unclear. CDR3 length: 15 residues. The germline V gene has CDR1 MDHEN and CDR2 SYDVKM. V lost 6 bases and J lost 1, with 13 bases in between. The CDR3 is CASRVWSGSNQPQHF. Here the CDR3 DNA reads TGTGCCAGCAGGGTGTGGTCGGGCAGCAATCAGCCCCAGCATTTT.

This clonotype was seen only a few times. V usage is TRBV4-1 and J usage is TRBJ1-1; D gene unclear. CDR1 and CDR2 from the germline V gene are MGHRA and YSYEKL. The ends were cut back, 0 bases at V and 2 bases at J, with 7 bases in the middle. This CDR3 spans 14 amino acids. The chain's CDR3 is CASSQEDLNTEAFF. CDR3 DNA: TGCGCCAGCAGCCAAGAGGATTTAAACACTGAAGCTTTCTTT.

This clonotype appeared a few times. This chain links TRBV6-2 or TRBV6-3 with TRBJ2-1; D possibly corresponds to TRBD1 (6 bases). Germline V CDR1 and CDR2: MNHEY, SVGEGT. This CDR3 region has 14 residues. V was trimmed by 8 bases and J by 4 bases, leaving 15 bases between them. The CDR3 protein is CASGKEGVYNEQFF. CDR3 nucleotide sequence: TGTGCCAGCGGCAAAGAGGGGGTTTACAATGAGCAGTTCTTC.